This TCR beta chain was sequenced during a study of human T cells and chemical hapten exposure. Germline V lookup: CDR1 SEHNR, CDR2 FQNEAQ (reference sequence). This CDR3 spans 13 amino acids. V lost 6 bases and J lost 2, with 11 bases in between. The time point here: patch test 3, about 24 weeks after DPC sensitization. Treatment specified: therapeutic diphenylcyclopropenone sensitization with weekly scalp DPC. In TCRdb, the RACE reads were re-called with MiXCR into one record per CDR3 protein. The sample contains more than 150,000 distinct CDR3 sequences, around 25% of which appear only once. V and J are TRBV7-9 and TRBJ2-7; D perhaps matches TRBD2 (6 bases). The sequencing used whole blood, collected in connection with sensitization to the hapten diphenylcyclopropenone (DPC). This clonotype was sampled from a woman aged 40 to 50 with alopecia areata. Some clones in this sample may be carry-over from other donors' samples. CDR3 nucleotide sequence: TGTGCCAGCAGTTTATCGGGGGCCTACGAGCAGTACTTC. Protein sequence: CASSLSGAYEQYF.